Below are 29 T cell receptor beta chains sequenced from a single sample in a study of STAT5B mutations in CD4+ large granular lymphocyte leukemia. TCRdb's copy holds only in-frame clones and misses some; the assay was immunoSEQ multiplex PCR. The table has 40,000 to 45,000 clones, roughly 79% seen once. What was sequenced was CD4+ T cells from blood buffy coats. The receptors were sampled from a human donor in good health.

CDR3 residues: CASSQYQGSTEAFF. CDR3 in DNA: TGCGCCAGCAGCCAGTACCAGGGGAGCACTGAAGCTTTCTTT. This chain joins TRBV4-1 and TRBJ1-1; weak D call: TRBD1 (6 bases). The V gene lost 3 bases and the J gene lost 4 bases, with 12 bases spanning the gap. The CDR3 is 14 amino acids. Germline CDR1 MGHRA, CDR2 YSYEKL.

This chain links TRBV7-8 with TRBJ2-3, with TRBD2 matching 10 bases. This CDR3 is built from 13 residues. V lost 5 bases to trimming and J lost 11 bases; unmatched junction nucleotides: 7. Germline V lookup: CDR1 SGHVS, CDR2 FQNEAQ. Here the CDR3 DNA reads TGTGCCAGCAGCACAAATAGCGGGGGGCAGCAGTATTTT. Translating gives CASSTNSGGQQYF.

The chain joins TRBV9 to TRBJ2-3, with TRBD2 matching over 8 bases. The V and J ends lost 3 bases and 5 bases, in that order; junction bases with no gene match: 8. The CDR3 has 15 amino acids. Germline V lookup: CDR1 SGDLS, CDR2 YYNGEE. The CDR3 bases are TGTGCCAGCAGCGCGAGCGGGGGCCGAGGAGATACGCAGTATTTT. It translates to CASSASGGRGDTQYF.

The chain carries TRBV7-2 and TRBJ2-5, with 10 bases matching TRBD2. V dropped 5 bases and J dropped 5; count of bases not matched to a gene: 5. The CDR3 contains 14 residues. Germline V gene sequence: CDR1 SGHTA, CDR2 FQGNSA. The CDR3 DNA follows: TGTGCCAGCAGCCGGGGACTAGCGACGGAGACCCAGTACTTC. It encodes CASSRGLATETQYF.

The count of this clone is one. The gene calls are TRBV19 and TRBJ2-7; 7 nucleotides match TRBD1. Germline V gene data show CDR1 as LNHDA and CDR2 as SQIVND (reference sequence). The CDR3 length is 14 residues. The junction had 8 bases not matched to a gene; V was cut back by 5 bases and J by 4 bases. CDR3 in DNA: TGTGCCAGTAGTTCATTTCGGGACAGTTACGAGCAGTACTTC. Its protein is CASSSFRDSYEQYF.

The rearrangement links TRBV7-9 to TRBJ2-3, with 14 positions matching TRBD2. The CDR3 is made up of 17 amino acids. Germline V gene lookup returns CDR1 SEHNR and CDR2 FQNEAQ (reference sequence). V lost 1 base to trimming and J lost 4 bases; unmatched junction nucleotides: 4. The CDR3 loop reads CASSLVTSGRAADTQYF. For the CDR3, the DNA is TGTGCCAGCAGCTTAGTGACTAGCGGGAGGGCAGCAGATACGCAGTATTTT.

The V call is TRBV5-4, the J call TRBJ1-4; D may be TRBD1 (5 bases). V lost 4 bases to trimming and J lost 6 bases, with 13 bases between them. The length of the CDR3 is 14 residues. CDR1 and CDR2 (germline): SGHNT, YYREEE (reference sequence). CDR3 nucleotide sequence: TGTGCCAGCAGCCCGAGGGGAGGGGATGAAAAACTGTTTTTT. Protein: CASSPRGGDEKLFF.

CDR3 DNA: TGTGCCAGAAGCCCCGGGACAGGACTACCTTTGACCCTCCACTTT. It codes for CARSPGTGLPLTLHF. J is TRBJ1-6 and V is TRBV5-3, with 8 positions matching TRBD1. TRBV5-3 is an ORF, and what it does is uncertain. CDR3 length equals 15 residues. V lost 4 bases, J lost 14 bases, and 14 bases stayed unmatched.

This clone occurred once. CDR3 residues: CAISRLAGAGELFF. CDR3 in DNA: TGTGCCATCTCTCGACTAGCGGGGGCCGGGGAGCTGTTTTTT. The J gene is TRBJ2-2, the V gene TRBV10-3, with TRBD2 identical over 12 bases. Looked up from germline, CDR1 is ENHRY and CDR2 is SYGVKD. The CDR3 consists of 14 residues. The junction had 4 bases not matched to a gene; V was cut back by 8 bases and J by 6 bases.

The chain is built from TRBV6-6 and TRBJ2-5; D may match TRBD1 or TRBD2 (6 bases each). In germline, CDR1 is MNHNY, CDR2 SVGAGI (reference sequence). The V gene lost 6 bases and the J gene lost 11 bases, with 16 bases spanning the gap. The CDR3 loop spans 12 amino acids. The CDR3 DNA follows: TGTGCCAGCAGGTCACAGGGTCGGGAGCAGTACTTC. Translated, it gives CASRSQGREQYF.

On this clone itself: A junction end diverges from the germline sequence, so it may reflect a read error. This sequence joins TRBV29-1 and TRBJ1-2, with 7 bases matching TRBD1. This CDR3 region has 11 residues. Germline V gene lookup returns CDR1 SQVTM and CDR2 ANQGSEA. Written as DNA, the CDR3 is TGCAGCGCCGAGACAGGGAAGGGCCTAGGCTTC. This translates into CSAETGKGLGF.

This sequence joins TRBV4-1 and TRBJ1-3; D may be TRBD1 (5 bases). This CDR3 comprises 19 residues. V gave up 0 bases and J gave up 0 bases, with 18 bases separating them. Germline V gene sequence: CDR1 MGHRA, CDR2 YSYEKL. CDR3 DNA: TGCGCCAGCAGCCAAGATATCGGGTTAGGGACGGGCTCTGGAAACACCATATATTTT. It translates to CASSQDIGLGTGSGNTIYF.

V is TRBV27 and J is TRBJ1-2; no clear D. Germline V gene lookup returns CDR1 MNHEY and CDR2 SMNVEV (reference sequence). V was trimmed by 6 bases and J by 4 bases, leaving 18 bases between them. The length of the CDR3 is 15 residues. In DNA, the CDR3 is TGTGCCAGCAGCCGCGCTCTCGACGGACCCTATGGCTACACCTTC. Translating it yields CASSRALDGPYGYTF.

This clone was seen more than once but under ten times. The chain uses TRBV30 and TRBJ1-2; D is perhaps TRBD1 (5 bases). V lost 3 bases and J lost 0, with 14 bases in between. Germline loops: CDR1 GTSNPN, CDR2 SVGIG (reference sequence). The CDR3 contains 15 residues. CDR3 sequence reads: CAWRGSGPSNYGYTF. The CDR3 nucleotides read TGTGCCTGGAGAGGATCGGGGCCATCTAACTATGGCTACACCTTC. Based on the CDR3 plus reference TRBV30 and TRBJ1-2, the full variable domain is SQTIHQWPATLVQPVGSPLSLECTVEGTSNPNLYWYRQAAGRGLQLLFYSVGIGQISSEVPQNLSASRPQDRQFILSSKKLLLSDSGFYLCAWRGSGPSNYGYTFGSGTRLTVV.

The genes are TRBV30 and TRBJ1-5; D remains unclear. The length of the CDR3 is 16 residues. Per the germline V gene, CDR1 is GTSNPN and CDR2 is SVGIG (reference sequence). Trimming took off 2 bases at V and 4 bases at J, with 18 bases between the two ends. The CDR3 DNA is TGTGCCTGGAGTCCTCCCCCCCCACACGGGAATCAGCCCCAGCATTTT. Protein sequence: CAWSPPPPHGNQPQHF.

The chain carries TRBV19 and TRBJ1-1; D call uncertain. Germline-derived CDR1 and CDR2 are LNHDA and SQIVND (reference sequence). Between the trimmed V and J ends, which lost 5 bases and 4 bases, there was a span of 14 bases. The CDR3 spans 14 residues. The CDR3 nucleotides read TGTGCCAGTAGTCTCCCTCACCCGGGCACTGAAGCTTTCTTT. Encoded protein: CASSLPHPGTEAFF.

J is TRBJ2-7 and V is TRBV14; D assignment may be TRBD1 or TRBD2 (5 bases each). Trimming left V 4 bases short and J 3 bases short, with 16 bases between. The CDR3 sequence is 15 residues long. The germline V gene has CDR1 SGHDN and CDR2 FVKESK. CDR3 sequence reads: CASSLAPGQGYEQYF. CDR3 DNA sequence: TGTGCCAGCAGCCTAGCTCCGGGGCAGGGCTACGAGCAGTACTTC.

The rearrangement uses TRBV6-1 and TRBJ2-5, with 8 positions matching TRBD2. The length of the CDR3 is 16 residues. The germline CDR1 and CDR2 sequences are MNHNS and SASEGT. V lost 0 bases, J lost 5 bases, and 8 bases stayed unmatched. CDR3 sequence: CASSEALSGSGETQYF. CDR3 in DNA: TGTGCCAGCAGTGAAGCGCTCAGCGGGAGCGGGGAGACCCAGTACTTC.

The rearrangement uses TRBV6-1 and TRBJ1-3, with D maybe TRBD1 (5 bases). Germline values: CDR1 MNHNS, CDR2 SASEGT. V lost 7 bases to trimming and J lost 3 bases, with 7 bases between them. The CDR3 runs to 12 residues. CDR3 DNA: TGTGCCAGCACAGGGAATGGAAACACCATATATTTT. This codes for CASTGNGNTIYF.

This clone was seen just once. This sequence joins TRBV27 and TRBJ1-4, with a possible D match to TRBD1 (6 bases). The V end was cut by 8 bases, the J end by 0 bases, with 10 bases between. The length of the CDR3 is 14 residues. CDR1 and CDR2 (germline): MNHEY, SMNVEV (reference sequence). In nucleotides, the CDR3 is TGTGCCAGCCGGACAGCCTCAACTAATGAAAAACTGTTTTTT. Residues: CASRTASTNEKLFF.

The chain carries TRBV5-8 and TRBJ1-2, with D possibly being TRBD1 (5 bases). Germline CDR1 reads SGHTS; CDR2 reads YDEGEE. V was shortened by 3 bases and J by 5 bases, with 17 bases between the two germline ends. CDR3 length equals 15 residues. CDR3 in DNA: TGTGCCAGCAGCTCCCCCGGCCCGGGGGGTTATGGCTACACCTTC. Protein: CASSSPGPGGYGYTF. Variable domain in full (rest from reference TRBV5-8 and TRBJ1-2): EAGVTQSPTHLIKTRGQQATLRCSPISGHTSVYWYQQALGLGLQFLLWYDEGEERNRGNFPPRFSGRQFPNYSSELNVNALELEDSALYLCASSSPGPGGYGYTFGSGTRLTVV.

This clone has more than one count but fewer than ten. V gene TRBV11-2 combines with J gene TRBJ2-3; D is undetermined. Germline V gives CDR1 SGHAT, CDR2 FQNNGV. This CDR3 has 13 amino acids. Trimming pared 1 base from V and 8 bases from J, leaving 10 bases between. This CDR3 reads CASSLVGPATQYF. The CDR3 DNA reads TGTGCCAGCAGCTTAGTCGGCCCGGCTACGCAGTATTTT.

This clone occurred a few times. Here the CDR3 DNA reads TGTGCCAGCAGGCCTGCGGGCATGAACACTGAAGCTTTCTTT. This sequence encodes CASRPAGMNTEAFF. V gene TRBV5-4 combines with J gene TRBJ1-1; D gene unclear. The V gene lost 5 bases and the J gene lost 0 bases, with 11 bases spanning the gap. Germline CDR1 SGHNT, CDR2 YYREEE (reference sequence). This CDR3 is built from 14 residues. Full variable domain (rest looked up from reference TRBV5-4 and TRBJ1-1): ETGVTQSPTHLIKTRGQQVTLRCSSQSGHNTVSWYQQALGQGPQFIFQYYREEENGRGNFPPRFSGLQFPNYSSELNVNALELDDSALYLCASRPAGMNTEAFFGQGTRLTVV.

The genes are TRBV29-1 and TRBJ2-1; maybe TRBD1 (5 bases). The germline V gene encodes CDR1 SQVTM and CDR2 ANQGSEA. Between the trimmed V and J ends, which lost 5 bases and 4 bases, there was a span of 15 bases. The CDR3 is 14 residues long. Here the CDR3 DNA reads TGCAGCGTTCTCACACCGAGGACATACAATGAGCAGTTCTTC. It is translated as CSVLTPRTYNEQFF.

CDR3 in amino acids: CAWSHHIGGNQPQHF. The DNA for the CDR3 is TGTGCCTGGAGTCACCATATCGGGGGGAATCAGCCCCAGCATTTT. J is TRBJ1-5 and V is TRBV30, with TRBD1 as a possible D gene (5 bases). Germline V gives CDR1 GTSNPN, CDR2 SVGIG (reference sequence). CDR3 length: 15 amino acids. V lost 2 bases to trimming and J lost 4 bases, with 15 bases between them.

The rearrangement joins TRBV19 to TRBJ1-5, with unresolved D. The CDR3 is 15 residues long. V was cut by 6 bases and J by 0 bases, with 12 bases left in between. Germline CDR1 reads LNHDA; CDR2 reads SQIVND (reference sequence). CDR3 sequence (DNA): TGTGCCAGTAGGGAAACCTTCAATAGCAATCAGCCCCAGCATTTT. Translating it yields CASRETFNSNQPQHF. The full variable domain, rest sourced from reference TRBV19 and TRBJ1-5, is DGGITQSPKYLFRKEGQNVTLSCEQNLNHDAMYWYRQDPGQGLRLIYYSQIVNDFQKGDIAEGYSVSREKKESFPLTVTSAQKNPTAFYLCASRETFNSNQPQHFGDGTRLSIL.

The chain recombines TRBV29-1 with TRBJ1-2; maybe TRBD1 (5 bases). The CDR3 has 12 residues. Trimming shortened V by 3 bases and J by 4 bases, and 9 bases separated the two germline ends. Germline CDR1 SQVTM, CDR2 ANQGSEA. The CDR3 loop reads CSVDQGGYGYTF. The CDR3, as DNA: TGCAGCGTTGACCAGGGAGGCTATGGCTACACCTTC. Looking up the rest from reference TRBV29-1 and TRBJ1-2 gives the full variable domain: SAVISQKPSRDICQRGTSLTIQCQVDSQVTMMFWYRQQPGQSLTLIATANQGSEATYESGFVIDKFPISRPNLTFSTLTVSNMSPEDSSIYLCSVDQGGYGYTFGSGTRLTVV.

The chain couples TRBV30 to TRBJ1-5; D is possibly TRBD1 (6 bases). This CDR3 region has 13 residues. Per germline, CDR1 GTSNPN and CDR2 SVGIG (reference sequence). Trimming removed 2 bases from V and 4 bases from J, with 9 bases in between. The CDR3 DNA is TGTGCCTGGAGTTCAACAGGGAATCAGCCCCAGCATTTT. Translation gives CAWSSTGNQPQHF.

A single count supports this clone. The CDR3 nucleotides are TGTGCCAGTAGCCCCTGGGGCCAGACAGTCATCGGACAGCCCCAGCATTTT. Its translation: CASSPWGQTVIGQPQHF. The chain combines TRBV19 with TRBJ1-5, with D perhaps TRBD1 (5 bases). Trimming removed 6 bases at V and 7 bases at J, with 25 bases between. The CDR3 contains 17 residues. CDR1 and CDR2 from the germline V gene are LNHDA and SQIVND (reference sequence).